The clone carrying this TCR beta chain turned up a few times. Its antigen is unidentified. With 6 bases removed from V and 5 bases from J, the gap between germline ends came to 14 bases. The CDR3 length is 13 residues. Germline loops: CDR1 DFQATT, CDR2 SNEGSKA (reference sequence). After constant-region reverse-primer amplification, full-length variable regions underwent semi-nested PCR with Nested Universal Primer A. Each CDR3 protein is one row after TCRdb ran MiXCR on the 5' RACE reads. This sample has some 64,000 distinct CDR3 sequences, with under 25% found just once. Memory CD4+ cells were defined as CD4+CD45RO+CD25-. Overall study results and limits: The larger cohort examined one V-J beta rearrangement, not whole repertoires. Tumor memory CD4+ T cell TCR gene usage was found to cluster with blood and lymph node memory CD4+ cells and with lymph node naive CD4+ cells.

The sample taken for sequencing was memory CD4+ T cells sorted from a lymph node. As to subset: memory CD4+ T cells, CD4+CD45RO+CD25-. This chain links TRBV20-1 with TRBJ2-1; D is possibly TRBD1 (5 bases). The receptor comes from a female donor with breast cancer. CDR3 DNA: TGCAGTGCCCTCCCGGACACAAACAATGAGCAGTTCTTC. Its translation: CSALPDTNNEQFF.